These 5 T cell receptor beta chains originate from one sample sequenced in a study of blood T cell repertoires in COVID-19. Clones were sequenced by immunoSEQ multiplex PCR, and TCRdb holds only the in-frame ones, with some missing. The table lists approximately 190,000 clones, about 80% of them singletons. The specimen sequenced was peripheral blood. The receptors stem from a man aged 60-69 years with acute or convalescent COVID-19.

Notes on this clone: Sequence at one end of the junction differs from germline and may be a read error. V usage is TRBV9 and J usage is TRBJ2-1; 8 nucleotides align to TRBD2. Germline CDR1 and CDR2: SGDLS and YYNGEE. The CDR3 sequence is 15 residues long. CDR3 sequence reads: CASSVSGNPYDEQFF. CDR3 nucleotide sequence: TGTGCCAGCAGCGTTAGCGGGAACCCCTACGATGAGCAGTTCTTC.

The chain carries TRBV15 and TRBJ2-5; 9 bases fit TRBD1. Germline values: CDR1 LNHNV, CDR2 YYDKDF (reference sequence). V shed 8 bases and J 3 bases; nucleotides not matched to a gene: 7. CDR3 length: 14 amino acids. The CDR3, as DNA: TGTGCCACCCAGCCCCGGGACAGGGAAGAGACCCAGTACTTC. The encoded protein is CATQPRDREETQYF.

This chain joins TRBV5-1 and TRBJ2-3, with a weak D call TRBD2 (6 bases). Germline loops: CDR1 SGHRS, CDR2 YFSETQ. The CDR3 spans 16 residues. Trimming took off 2 bases at V and 0 bases at J, with 13 bases between the two ends. CDR3 DNA: TGCGCCAGCAGCTTAGGGCGGGACTCTAGCACAGATACGCAGTATTTT. Protein product: CASSLGRDSSTDTQYF.

This clone was recorded a few times. V is TRBV19 and J is TRBJ2-6; no firm D call. Germline V lookup: CDR1 LNHDA, CDR2 SQIVND (reference sequence). The CDR3 sequence is 13 residues long. Trimming took off 3 bases at V and 2 bases at J, with 2 bases between the two ends. The CDR3 protein is CASSITGANVLTF. In DNA form, the CDR3 reads TGTGCCAGTAGTATTACTGGGGCCAACGTCCTGACTTTC.

The V gene is TRBV5-1, the J gene TRBJ2-2; TRBD2 matches 8 bases. The V gene's germline CDR1 is SGHRS and CDR2 YFSETQ. V gave up 1 base and J gave up 1 base; unmatched junction bases: 0. CDR3 length: 15 residues. The CDR3 sequence: CASSLTSGNTGELFF. The CDR3 DNA is TGCGCCAGCAGCTTGACTAGCGGGAACACCGGGGAGCTGTTTTTT.